This T cell receptor (beta chain) was found in a study of blood T cell repertoires in COVID-19. Profiled with immunoSEQ multiplex PCR; TCRdb holds only in-frame clones, not every one. Of 150,000 or so clones in the sample, roughly 80% were seen once. Sequencing input: PBMCs or T cells enriched from blood (not recorded which). The sequence was collected from a middle-aged man who had recovered from COVID-19.

The CDR3 DNA reads as TGTGCCAGCAGCGGCTCGGGACAGCACCAAGAGACCCAGTACTTC. Encoded protein: CASSGSGQHQETQYF. V usage is TRBV5-4 and J usage is TRBJ2-5, with 7 bases identical to TRBD1. With 4 bases clipped from V and 0 bases from J, the junction kept 6 bases outside the gene matches. The CDR3 consists of 15 residues. The germline CDR1 and CDR2 sequences are SGHNT and YYREEE (reference sequence).